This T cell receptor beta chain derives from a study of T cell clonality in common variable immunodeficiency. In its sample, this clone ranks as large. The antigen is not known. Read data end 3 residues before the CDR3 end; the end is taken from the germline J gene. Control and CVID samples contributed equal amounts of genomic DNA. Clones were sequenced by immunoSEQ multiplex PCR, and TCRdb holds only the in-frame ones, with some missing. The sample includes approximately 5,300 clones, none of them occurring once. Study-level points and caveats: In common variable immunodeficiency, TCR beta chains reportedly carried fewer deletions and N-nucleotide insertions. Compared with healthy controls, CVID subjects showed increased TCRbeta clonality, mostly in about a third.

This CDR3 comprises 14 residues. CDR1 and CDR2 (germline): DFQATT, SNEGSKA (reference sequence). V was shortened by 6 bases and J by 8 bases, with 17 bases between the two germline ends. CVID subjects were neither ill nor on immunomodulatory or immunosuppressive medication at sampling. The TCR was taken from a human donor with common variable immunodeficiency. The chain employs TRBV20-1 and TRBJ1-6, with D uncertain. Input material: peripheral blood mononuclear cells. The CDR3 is CSASEPSYYSPLHF. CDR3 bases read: TGCAGTGCCAGCGAACCCTCATACTATTCACCC.